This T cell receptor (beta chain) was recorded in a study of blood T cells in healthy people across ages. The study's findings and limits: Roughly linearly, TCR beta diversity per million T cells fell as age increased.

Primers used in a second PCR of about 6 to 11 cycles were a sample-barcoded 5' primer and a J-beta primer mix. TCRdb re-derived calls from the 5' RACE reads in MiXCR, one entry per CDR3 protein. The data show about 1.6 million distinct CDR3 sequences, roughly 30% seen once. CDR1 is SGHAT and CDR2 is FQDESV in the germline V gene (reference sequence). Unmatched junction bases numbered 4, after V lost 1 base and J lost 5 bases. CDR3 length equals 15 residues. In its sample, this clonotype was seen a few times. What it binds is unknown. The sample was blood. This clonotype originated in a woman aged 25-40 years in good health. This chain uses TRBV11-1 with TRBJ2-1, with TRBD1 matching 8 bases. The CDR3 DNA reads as TGTGCCAGCAGCTTAGACAGGGGGATCCACAATGAGCAGTTCTTC. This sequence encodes CASSLDRGIHNEQFF.